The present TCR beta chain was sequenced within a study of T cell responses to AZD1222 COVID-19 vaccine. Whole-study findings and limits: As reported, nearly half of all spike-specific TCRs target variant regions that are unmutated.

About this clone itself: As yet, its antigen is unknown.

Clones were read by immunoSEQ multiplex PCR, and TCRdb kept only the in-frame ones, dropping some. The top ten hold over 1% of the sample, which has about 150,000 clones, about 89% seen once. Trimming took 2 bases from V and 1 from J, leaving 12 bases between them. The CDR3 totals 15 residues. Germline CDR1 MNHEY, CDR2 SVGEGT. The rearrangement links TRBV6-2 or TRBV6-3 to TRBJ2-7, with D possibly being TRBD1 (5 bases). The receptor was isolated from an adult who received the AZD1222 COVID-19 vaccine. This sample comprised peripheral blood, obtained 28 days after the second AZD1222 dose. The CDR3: CASSYPTVPSYEQYF. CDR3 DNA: TGTGCCAGCAGTTACCCGACAGTCCCATCCTACGAGCAGTACTTC.